The 29 T cell receptor beta chains below all came from one sample that was sequenced in a study of shared clonotypes between healthy human individuals. Produced via immunoSEQ multiplex PCR; TCRdb's table is partial and in-frame only. The data contain over 850,000 clones, roughly 74% of them singletons. Source material: memory CD4+ T cells from PBMCs. Subset indicated: CD45RA-negative fraction. These receptor sequences come from a man aged 18 to 29 in good health. Some clones in this sample may be carry-over from other donors' samples.

The chain recombines TRBV2 with TRBJ1-1; D not resolved. The CDR3 contains 13 residues. Per germline, CDR1 SNHLY and CDR2 FYNNEI. The V and J ends lost 3 bases and 3 bases respectively, with 8 bases between them. In nucleotides, the CDR3 is TGTGCCAGCAGTGATGAGGTAGACACTGAAGCTTTCTTT. This sequence encodes CASSDEVDTEAFF. Full variable domain (outside the CDR3, taken from reference TRBV2 and TRBJ1-1): EPEVTQTPSHQVTQMGQEVILRCVPISNHLYFYWYRQILGQKVEFLVSFYNNEISEKSEIFDDQFSVERPDGSNFTLKIRSTKLEDSAMYFCASSDEVDTEAFFGQGTRLTVV.

The chain uses TRBV9 and TRBJ2-3; tentatively, D is TRBD1 or TRBD2 (5 bases each). Germline CDR1 reads SGDLS; CDR2 reads YYNGEE. V dropped 0 bases and J dropped 3 bases, with 11 bases sitting between them. CDR3 length: 15 amino acids. The CDR3 region is CASSVDGGRTDTQYF. In nucleotides, the CDR3 is TGTGCCAGCAGCGTAGATGGGGGTAGAACAGATACGCAGTATTTT.

The CDR3 nucleotides are TGTGCCAGCAGCCGCGGCCAGGGACGTCGCCACGAGCAGTACTTC. Translating it yields CASSRGQGRRHEQYF. The genes are TRBV7-6 and TRBJ2-7; D possibly uses TRBD1 or TRBD2 (5 bases each). Germline V gene lookup returns CDR1 SGHVS and CDR2 FNYEAQ. The CDR3 has 15 residues. The V end was cut by 5 bases, the J end by 5 bases, with 19 bases between.

The chain has TRBV5-1 and TRBJ1-3; D is unclear. Germline values: CDR1 SGHRS, CDR2 YFSETQ. This CDR3 region has 15 residues. With 4 bases removed from V and 4 bases from J, the gap between germline ends came to 15 bases. The CDR3 reads CASSGEASAGNTIYF. DNA of the CDR3: TGCGCCAGCAGCGGGGAGGCCTCCGCCGGAAACACCATATATTTT.

About this clone itself: It may be a read error: a sequence one base away is much more abundant. The CDR3: CASSLPGETQYF. In nucleotides, the CDR3 is TGTGCCAGCAGCTTACCAGGGGAGACCCAGTACTTC. The chain couples TRBV11-3 to TRBJ2-5, with a weak D call TRBD1 (5 bases). The CDR3 has 12 amino acids. CDR1 and CDR2 from the germline V gene are SGHNT and YENEEA. V shed 2 bases and J shed 5 bases, with 6 bases lying between them.

This clone was observed a few times. V gene TRBV2 combines with J gene TRBJ1-2; 9 nucleotides align to TRBD1. V lost 6 bases, J lost 8 bases, and 7 bases stayed unmatched. This CDR3 contains 13 residues. In germline, CDR1 is SNHLY, CDR2 FYNNEI. The CDR3 region is CASSPGTGSGYTF. Here the CDR3 DNA reads TGTGCCAGCAGCCCCGGGACAGGGAGCGGCTACACCTTC.

V is TRBV10-3 and J is TRBJ2-5; D possibly corresponds to TRBD1 (5 bases). The ends were cut back, 11 bases at V and 5 bases at J, with 21 bases in the middle. From germline, CDR1 is ENHRY and CDR2 SYGVKD. The length of the CDR3 is 14 residues. The CDR3 protein is CASQAQGVGETQYF. The CDR3, as DNA: TGTGCCTCCCAAGCTCAGGGTGTCGGGGAGACCCAGTACTTC.

The genes are TRBV28 and TRBJ1-5; 7 bases fit TRBD1. There are 15 residues in the CDR3. V was clipped by 3 bases and J by 7 bases; unmatched bases: 9. In germline, CDR1 is MDHEN, CDR2 SYDVKM. The CDR3 is CASSFEDRYAQPQHF. CDR3 in DNA: TGTGCCAGCAGTTTCGAGGACAGGTATGCCCAGCCCCAGCATTTT.

This clone was counted between two and nine times. The rearrangement uses TRBV9 and TRBJ1-4; D call uncertain. The germline V gene has CDR1 SGDLS and CDR2 YYNGEE. The CDR3 contains 17 residues. Trimming removed 0 bases from V and 0 bases from J, with 12 bases in between. CDR3 amino acids: CASSVGVGSATNEKLFF. DNA of the CDR3: TGTGCCAGCAGCGTAGGGGTGGGCTCCGCAACTAATGAAAAACTGTTTTTT.

This clone was recorded a few times. The J gene is TRBJ1-1, the V gene TRBV10-2; no clear D. Germline values: CDR1 WSHSY, CDR2 SAAADI. Deletions cut 2 bases from V and 6 bases from J, with 4 bases between. This CDR3 is 11 amino acids long. The CDR3 loop is CASSEGPEAFF. DNA of the CDR3: TGCGCCAGCAGTGAGGGGCCTGAAGCTTTCTTT.

This clone came up once. The chain links TRBV27 to TRBJ1-2, with no clear D. CDR3 length: 14 residues. Germline values: CDR1 MNHEY, CDR2 SMNVEV (reference sequence). Trimming cost V 5 bases and J 7 bases, with 17 bases left between them. The CDR3 region has the DNA TGTGCCAGCAGTCCGGCCCTCCTAACTAGTGGCTACACCTTC. Translating gives CASSPALLTSGYTF.

Concerning this clone: The identical CDR3 is also encoded by other nucleotide sequences in the sample. The J gene is TRBJ2-6, the V gene TRBV7-2; D not resolved. Looked up from germline, CDR1 is SGHTA and CDR2 is FQGNSA. The V end lost 5 bases, the J end lost 1 base, and 9 bases lay between the germline ends. This CDR3 has 15 amino acids. CDR3 loop: CASSLGLSGANVLTF. The CDR3 DNA sequence: TGTGCCAGCAGCCTTGGGCTTTCTGGGGCCAACGTCCTGACTTTC.

V usage is TRBV2 and J usage is TRBJ2-7; the D gene is possibly TRBD2 (6 bases). Germline V gene data show CDR1 as SNHLY and CDR2 as FYNNEI. CDR3 length: 14 amino acids. V gave up 5 bases and J gave up 4 bases, with 15 bases separating them. CDR3 residues: CASSLAGRGYEQYF. The CDR3 DNA is TGTGCCAGCAGTCTAGCCGGGAGAGGGTACGAGCAGTACTTC.

A word on this clone: Different DNA sequences within this sample yield the same CDR3. The J gene is TRBJ1-1, the V gene TRBV2; D is possibly TRBD1 (5 bases). The germline V gene has CDR1 SNHLY and CDR2 FYNNEI. This CDR3 region has 13 residues. Trimming stripped 8 bases from V and 0 bases from J, with 10 bases between. Here the CDR3 DNA reads TGTGCCAGCTCGGGACGGATGAACACTGAAGCTTTCTTT. Encoded protein: CASSGRMNTEAFF.

The V gene is TRBV6-5, the J gene TRBJ2-3; D is possibly TRBD2 (5 bases). This CDR3 comprises 15 residues. With 3 bases removed from V and 4 bases from J, the gap between germline ends came to 14 bases. Germline CDR1 MNHEY, CDR2 SVGAGI. CDR3 region: CASSYSGIAADTQYF. The CDR3 DNA reads as TGTGCCAGCAGTTATTCCGGGATCGCGGCAGATACGCAGTATTTT.

V gene TRBV7-2 combines with J gene TRBJ1-2; perhaps TRBD1 as D (6 bases). CDR3 length: 12 residues. Deletions cut 3 bases from V and 8 bases from J, with 10 bases between. In germline, CDR1 is SGHTA, CDR2 FQGNSA. CDR3 loop: CASSFPQGGYTF. CDR3 bases: TGTGCCAGCAGCTTCCCACAGGGAGGCTACACCTTC.

In this sample, this clone turned up once. The V gene is TRBV5-1, the J gene TRBJ2-5, with 7 positions matching TRBD1. V shed 4 bases, J shed 1 base, and the junction held 10 bases outside the gene matches. Germline values: CDR1 SGHRS, CDR2 YFSETQ. The CDR3 loop spans 16 amino acids. The CDR3 here is CASSRIGTVIQETQYF. In DNA form, the CDR3 reads TGCGCCAGCAGCCGTATCGGGACAGTGATCCAAGAGACCCAGTACTTC.

The V call is TRBV6-6, the J call TRBJ1-5, with D perhaps matching TRBD1 (5 bases). CDR3 length equals 16 residues. V was cut by 0 bases and J by 2 bases, with 11 bases left in between. Germline values: CDR1 MNHNY, CDR2 SVGAGI (reference sequence). CDR3 DNA sequence: TGTGCCAGCAGTTACTCCGAGGGGCTGGGCAATCAGCCCCAGCATTTT. Amino acids: CASSYSEGLGNQPQHF.

This chain uses TRBV2 with TRBJ2-1; D gene unclear. Per the germline V gene, CDR1 is SNHLY and CDR2 is FYNNEI. The CDR3 length is 14 residues. Between the trimmed V and J ends, which lost 8 bases and 6 bases, there was a span of 17 bases. In DNA, the CDR3 is TGTGCCAGCTCAGTTACGACAAATCGCAATGAGCAGTTCTTC. It encodes CASSVTTNRNEQFF.

The chain couples TRBV29-1 to TRBJ1-3, with D possibly matching TRBD1 (6 bases). The CDR3 loop spans 13 amino acids. V lost 6 bases and J lost 3, with 12 bases in between. Per germline, CDR1 SQVTM and CDR2 ANQGSEA. CDR3 nucleotides: TGCAGCGTCGAGGGGGGCAGTGGAAACACCATATATTTT. Protein sequence: CSVEGGSGNTIYF.

CDR3 nucleotide sequence: TGTGCCAGCAGCTTATATCCAGGGGCGGATCAGCCCCAGCATTTT. Amino acids: CASSLYPGADQPQHF. The chain employs TRBV11-2 and TRBJ1-5; the D gene is possibly TRBD1 (6 bases). V lost 2 bases to trimming and J lost 5 bases, with 13 bases between them. This CDR3 contains 15 residues. Germline lookup yields CDR1 SGHAT and CDR2 FQNNGV.

V gene TRBV9 combines with J gene TRBJ2-1; D gene ambiguous. The CDR3 has 12 amino acids. Per germline, CDR1 SGDLS and CDR2 YYNGEE. V gave up 4 bases and J gave up 5 bases, with 7 bases separating them. CDR3 in DNA: TGTGCCAGCAGCACCCGGGACAATGAGCAGTTCTTC. Translated, it gives CASSTRDNEQFF. Complete variable domain (other parts from reference TRBV9 and TRBJ2-1): DSGVTQTPKHLITATGQRVTLRCSPRSGDLSVYWYQQSLDQGLQFLIQYYNGEERAKGNILERFSAQQFPDLHSELNLSSLELGDSALYFCASSTRDNEQFFGPGTRLTVL.

Many counts were recorded for this clone. The rearrangement uses TRBV19 and TRBJ1-3; D might be TRBD1 (6 bases). V was trimmed by 3 bases and J by 0 bases, leaving 15 bases between them. The CDR3 contains 17 residues. Germline values: CDR1 LNHDA, CDR2 SQIVND (reference sequence). CDR3 region: CASSIWGQAGSGNTIYF. CDR3 coding DNA: TGTGCCAGTAGTATTTGGGGACAAGCTGGCTCTGGAAACACCATATATTTT.

This clone was detected once. The V and J genes are TRBV2 and TRBJ1-3; a weak D match, TRBD1 (5 bases). This CDR3 is 15 amino acids long. V gave up 6 bases and J gave up 0 bases, with 12 bases separating them. Germline V gene sequence: CDR1 SNHLY, CDR2 FYNNEI. CDR3 sequence: CASSRDPNSGNTIYF. The DNA of the CDR3 is TGTGCCAGCAGCCGGGACCCCAACTCTGGAAACACCATATATTTT.

The chain links TRBV27 to TRBJ1-6, with D maybe TRBD1 (5 bases). CDR3 size: 14 residues. CDR1 is MNHEY, CDR2 SMNVEV, per germline (reference sequence). Trimming took off 5 bases at V and 13 bases at J, with 18 bases between the two ends. CDR3 protein: CASSPKLQGYPLHF. DNA for the CDR3: TGTGCCAGCAGTCCCAAGCTGCAGGGTTACCCCCTCCACTTT.

J is TRBJ2-2 and V is TRBV7-8; tentatively, D is TRBD1 or TRBD2 (5 bases each). V shed 1 base and J shed 6 bases, with 9 bases lying between them. Germline V gene data show CDR1 as SGHVS and CDR2 as FQNEAQ. The CDR3 is made up of 14 amino acids. CDR3 sequence: CASSLGGDPGELFF. The CDR3 bases are TGTGCCAGCAGCTTAGGAGGGGACCCCGGGGAGCTGTTTTTT.

Concerning this clone: The same CDR3 also results from other DNA sequences found in this sample. The J gene is TRBJ1-1, the V gene TRBV2, with 10 bases aligning to TRBD1. The CDR3 totals 14 residues. Germline assignment: CDR1 SNHLY and CDR2 FYNNEI. V lost 8 bases, J lost 1 base, and 4 bases stayed unmatched. CDR3 sequence (DNA): TGTGCCAGCTCGAGACAGGGGGCGAACACTGAAGCTTTCTTT. Its protein is CASSRQGANTEAFF.

V gene TRBV10-3 combines with J gene TRBJ2-5; D is uncertain. Trimming left V 3 bases short and J 3 bases short, with 8 bases between. CDR1 is ENHRY and CDR2 is SYGVKD in the germline V gene. CDR3 length equals 13 residues. CDR3 bases: TGTGCCATCAGTGACAGCACCAAAGAGACCCAGTACTTC. As protein: CAISDSTKETQYF.

This sequence joins TRBV7-9 and TRBJ2-1; D gene ambiguous. CDR3 length: 16 residues. Germline V gene sequence: CDR1 SEHNR, CDR2 FQNEAQ (reference sequence). The V gene lost 5 bases and the J gene lost 1 base, with 15 bases spanning the gap. The CDR3 DNA follows: TGTGCCAGCAGCCCCTCTTTTGAGAGTTCCTACAATGAGCAGTTCTTC. Translated, it gives CASSPSFESSYNEQFF.